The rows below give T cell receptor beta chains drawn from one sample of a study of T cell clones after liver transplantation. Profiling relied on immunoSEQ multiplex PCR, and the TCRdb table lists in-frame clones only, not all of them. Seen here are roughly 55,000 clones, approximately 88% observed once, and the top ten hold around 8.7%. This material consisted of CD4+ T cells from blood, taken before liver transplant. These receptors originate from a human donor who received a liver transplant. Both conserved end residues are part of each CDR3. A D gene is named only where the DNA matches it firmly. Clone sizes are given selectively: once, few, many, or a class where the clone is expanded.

TGTGCCAGCAGCTTGGCCGGAAGCCAAGAGACCCAGTACTTC | CASSLAGSQETQYF | NA | NA | TRBJ2-5 | TRBV5-4
TGTGCCAGCAGCCAGTCCAGGGGGCTAAGAAACAATGAGCAGTTCTTC | CASSQSRGLRNNEQFF | NA | TRBD1 | TRBJ2-1 | TRBV14
TGTGCCAGCAGTTTGACCGCCGAGGACACTGAAGCTTTCTTT | CASSLTAEDTEAFF | NA | NA | TRBJ1-1 | TRBV28
TGTGCCAGTAGTATCAGGGTCCGCTACGAGCAGTACTTC | CASSIRVRYEQYF | NA | NA | TRBJ2-7 | TRBV19
TGCGCCAGCAGCCAAGAAAGGGGGGGCCCATATACGCAGTATTTT | CASSQERGGPYTQYF | NA | NA | TRBJ2-3 | TRBV4-3
TGTGCCAGCAGTTACTCGGGAAGGGAGCAGTTCTTC | CASSYSGREQFF | few | NA | TRBJ2-1 | TRBV6-5
TGTGCCAGCAGCTGGGGGAAGGCCAGGAATTATGGCTACACCTTC | CASSWGKARNYGYTF | NA | NA | TRBJ1-2 | TRBV5-6
TGCGCCAGCAGCCAAGAGAGCCGAGCCGTGGCGCAGTTCTTC | CASSQESRAVAQFF | NA | NA | TRBJ2-1 | TRBV4-1
TGTGCCAGTGCTCAGGGTCCTCTCTCCTACGAGCAGTACTTC | CASAQGPLSYEQYF | NA | NA | TRBJ2-7 | TRBV19
TGTGCCAGCTCCCCCCCCGGGAGCTCCTACAATGAGCAGTTCTTC | CASSPPGSSYNEQFF | few | NA | TRBJ2-1 | TRBV18
TGTGCCAGCAGTTTTGGGTCGGTGGGGAACACTGAAGCTTTCTTT | CASSFGSVGNTEAFF | NA | NA | TRBJ1-1 | TRBV28
TGCAGCGTCGCTAGAGACAGAGCCGGCGAGCAGTACTTC | CSVARDRAGEQYF | NA | NA | TRBJ2-7 | TRBV29-1
TGTGCCAGCAGCCCTAGGGGCGACAATGAGCAGTTCTTC | CASSPRGDNEQFF | NA | NA | TRBJ2-1 | TRBV7-2
TGTGCCACCAGCAGTATAGCGGGGGCTGGGGAGACCCAGTACTTC | CATSSIAGAGETQYF | NA | TRBD2 | TRBJ2-5 | TRBV15
TGTGCCATCAGTGAGCGGAGCTCTGGAAACACCATATATTTT | CAISERSSGNTIYF | NA | NA | TRBJ1-3 | TRBV10-3
TGCGCCAGCAGCTTGGGCCAGGGTCATGGCTACACCTTC | CASSLGQGHGYTF | NA | NA | TRBJ1-2 | TRBV5-1
TGTGCCAGCAGTGACTCATTAGGAGAGGGGGGAGGGCTGGGCGAGCAGTACTTC | CASSDSLGEGGGLGEQYF | NA | NA | TRBJ2-7 | TRBV6-4
TGTGCCAGCATTATAAACAGGTCCGGTGGGGAGCTGTTTTTT | CASIINRSGGELFF | NA | NA | TRBJ2-2 | TRBV6-1
TGCGCCAGCCGTGTAGGGACAGTGTATGACAATGAGCAGTTCTTC | CASRVGTVYDNEQFF | NA | TRBD1 | TRBJ2-1 | TRBV5-1
TGTGCCAGCAGTTCGACTAGCGGAGAGAACACCGGGGAGCTGTTTTTT | CASSSTSGENTGELFF | NA | TRBD2 | TRBJ2-2 | TRBV25-1
TGTGCCAGCAGCTTCACTAGCGGGTCCTACAATGAGCAGTTCTTC | CASSFTSGSYNEQFF | NA | TRBD2 | TRBJ2-1 | TRBV7-2
TGTGCCACCAGCAGAGGAGGGGGTGATTCACCCCTCCACTTT | CATSRGGGDSPLHF | NA | NA | TRBJ1-6 | TRBV15
TGTGCCAGCCGGGACACAGGGGCCACCGGGGAGCTGTTTTTT | CASRDTGATGELFF | NA | TRBD1 | TRBJ2-2 | TRBV18
TGCAGTGCTAGGGGGCACGAGCAGTACTTC | CSARGHEQYF | once | NA | TRBJ2-7 | TRBV20-1
TGTGCTACAAGCCCCCCCGAGGCGGATACGCAGTATTTT | CATSPPEADTQYF | NA | NA | TRBJ2-3 | TRBV10-3
TGTGCCATCAGCAGCGGGGAGGGGAGGTCTTTCTTT | CAISSGEGRSFF | NA | NA | TRBJ1-1 | TRBV10-3
TGTGCCAGCAGCCCCTTGACAGGGGACACTGAAGCTTTCTTT | CASSPLTGDTEAFF | NA | TRBD1 | TRBJ1-1 | TRBV9
TGTGCCAGCAGACTTAATATAGGACCTGGAAACACCATATATTTT | CASRLNIGPGNTIYF | NA | NA | TRBJ1-3 | TRBV6-5
TGTGCCAGTAGTATAGTTCTGGGACAGAATAATGAAAAACTGTTTTTT | CASSIVLGQNNEKLFF | NA | TRBD1 | TRBJ1-4 | TRBV19
TGTGCCAGCAGGGAGAATAGGGGTAATGAAAAACTGTTTTTT | CASRENRGNEKLFF | NA | NA | TRBJ1-4 | TRBV27
TGTGCCAGCAGCTTGGTATCCCGGCTCTCTGGAAACACCATATATTTT | CASSLVSRLSGNTIYF | NA | NA | TRBJ1-3 | TRBV5-6
TGTGCCAGCAGGGACATATATAGCAATCAGCCCCAGCATTTT | CASRDIYSNQPQHF | once | NA | TRBJ1-5 | TRBV6-1
TGTGCCAGTAGTATAGACGGGCGGCCATACGAGCAGTACTTC | CASSIDGRPYEQYF | NA | NA | TRBJ2-7 | TRBV19
TGTGCCAGCAATCCCAGCGGGAGTCTTTCAGATACGCAGTATTTT | CASNPSGSLSDTQYF | NA | TRBD2 | TRBJ2-3 | TRBV9
TGTGCCAGCAGGTATAACAGGGGAGGTGCTGAAGCTTTCTTT | CASRYNRGGAEAFF | NA | TRBD1 | TRBJ1-1 | TRBV6-5
TGTGCCAGCAGCTACACGGGCGGGGAGCTGTTTTTT | CASSYTGGELFF | NA | NA | TRBJ2-2 | TRBV13
TGTGCCAGCCACGGTGCCCTAGGCACAGATACGCAGTATTTT | CASHGALGTDTQYF | NA | NA | TRBJ2-3 | TRBV28
TGTGCCAGCAGCCCTGACAGGGTCAAGGCCGAGCAGTACTTC | CASSPDRVKAEQYF | NA | TRBD1 | TRBJ2-7 | TRBV5-4
TGTGCCAGCAGCCGGGACCCCACGGAGACGCAAGAGACCCAGTACTTC | CASSRDPTETQETQYF | NA | NA | TRBJ2-5 | TRBV5-4
TGTGCCAGCAGTGAGGAGTTAAACTATCAGCCCCAGCATTTT | CASSEELNYQPQHF | NA | NA | TRBJ1-5 | TRBV6-4
TGTGCCAGTAGATGGACAGGGAATCAGCCCCAGCATTTT | CASRWTGNQPQHF | NA | TRBD1 | TRBJ1-5 | TRBV19
TGTGCCATCAGTGAAGAGGGGGCACAGGAAAAACTGTTTTTT | CAISEEGAQEKLFF | NA | TRBD1 | TRBJ1-4 | TRBV10-3
TGTGCCAGCAGATGGGGCGCGACTGAAGCTTTCTTT | CASRWGATEAFF | NA | NA | TRBJ1-1 | TRBV6-1
TGTGCCAGCAAATGGGGGGACAGCTACGAGCAGTACTTC | CASKWGDSYEQYF | NA | NA | TRBJ2-7 | TRBV18
TGTGCCAGCAGTCCCCACGGACTCGCGGGGGGGTGGAATGAGCAGTTCTTC | CASSPHGLAGGWNEQFF | NA | TRBD2 | TRBJ2-1 | TRBV27
TGCGCCAGCAGCCGGGACACTCAGTACAATGAGCAGTTCTTC | CASSRDTQYNEQFF | NA | NA | TRBJ2-1 | TRBV5-1
TGTGCCAGCAGCCTAAACAGCCCGAGGGCCGGAGATACGCAGTATTTT | CASSLNSPRAGDTQYF | NA | NA | TRBJ2-3 | TRBV7-8
TGTGCCAGCAGCCCGGGACTAGCGGGAGATGAGCAGTACTTC | CASSPGLAGDEQYF | NA | TRBD2 | TRBJ2-7 | TRBV27
TGTGCCAGCAGCTTGCGGGCAGGGGACGCCTATAATTCACCCCTCCACTTT | CASSLRAGDAYNSPLHF | NA | NA | TRBJ1-6 | TRBV5-5
TGTGCCAGCAGCGTAGCTGTGACTAAACAAGAGACCCAGTACTTC | CASSVAVTKQETQYF | NA | NA | TRBJ2-5 | TRBV9
TGCGCCAGCACCTGGGGGGTTAACTATGGCTACACCTTC | CASTWGVNYGYTF | NA | NA | TRBJ1-2 | TRBV5-1
TGTGCCAGCAGTGAAATCTATGAGCAGTTCTTC | CASSEIYEQFF | NA | NA | TRBJ2-1 | TRBV2
TGTGCCAGCAGCTTCGATGGACTGAAACCGGGACTAGCGGACTACGAGCAGTACTTC | CASSFDGLKPGLADYEQYF | NA | TRBD2 | TRBJ2-7 | TRBV11-1
TGTGCCAGCAGCGTAGACGGTCACGGGGGCTACACCTTC | CASSVDGHGGYTF | NA | NA | TRBJ1-2 | TRBV9
TGTGCCAGCAGCCCCGCCCAGGGTAGAAGGGCTTTCTTT | CASSPAQGRRAFF | NA | NA | TRBJ1-1 | TRBV13
TGTGCCAGCTCACTCCGATCAGACAGCAACACCGGGGAGCTGTTTTTT | CASSLRSDSNTGELFF | NA | NA | TRBJ2-2 | TRBV18
TGTGCCAGCAGCGTAGGAGAGGGGACAGGGTTTCCCTACGAGCAGTACTTC | CASSVGEGTGFPYEQYF | NA | TRBD1 | TRBJ2-7 | TRBV9